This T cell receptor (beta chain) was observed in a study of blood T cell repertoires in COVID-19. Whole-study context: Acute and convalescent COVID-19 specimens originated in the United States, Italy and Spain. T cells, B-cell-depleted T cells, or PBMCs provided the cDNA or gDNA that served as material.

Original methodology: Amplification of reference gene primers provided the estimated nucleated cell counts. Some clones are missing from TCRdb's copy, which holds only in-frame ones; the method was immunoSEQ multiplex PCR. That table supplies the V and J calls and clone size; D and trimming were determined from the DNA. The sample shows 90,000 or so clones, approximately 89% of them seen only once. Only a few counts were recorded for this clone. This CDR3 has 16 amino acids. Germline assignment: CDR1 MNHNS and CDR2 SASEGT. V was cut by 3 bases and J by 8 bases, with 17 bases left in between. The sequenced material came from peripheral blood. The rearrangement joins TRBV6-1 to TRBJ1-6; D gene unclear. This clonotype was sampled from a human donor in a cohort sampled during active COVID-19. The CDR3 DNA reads TGTGCCAGCAGTGACCGGGCCCCTAGCGCCTATTCACCCCTCCACTTT. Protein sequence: CASSDRAPSAYSPLHF.